Listed below are T cell receptor beta chains from one sample, sequenced in a study of cytomegalovirus exposure and HLA in healthy donors. Method: immunoSEQ multiplex PCR; TCRdb's copy keeps in-frame clones and lacks some. The sample shows 150,000 to 250,000 clones, 85% of them seen only once. The specimen was PBMCs. The receptors originated from a woman in her forties or fifties in good health and CMV-seronegative. The CDR3 runs from the conserved cysteine through the conserved F or W. Each record gives: V gene, clone size, D gene, J gene, CDR3 DNA, CDR3 protein. D genes are given only for firm matches. The size field is filled for only some rows; it gives once, few, many or a size class.

TRBV27	NA	TRBD1	TRBJ1-2	TGTGCCAGCAGTTACGGACAGGGAGGATATGGCTACACCTTC	CASSYGQGGYGYTF
TRBV19	few	TRBD1	TRBJ1-1	TGTGCCAGTAGTATACAGGGGGCAAAGAACACTGAAGCTTTCTTT	CASSIQGAKNTEAFF
TRBV7-2	NA	NA	TRBJ2-3	TGTGCCAGCAGCCGAGCGGAGTCCAGCACAGATACGCAGTATTTT	CASSRAESSTDTQYF
TRBV9	NA	TRBD1	TRBJ2-2	TGTGCCAGCAGGGCCGGACAGGGGGCGACCGGGGAGCTGTTTTTT	CASRAGQGATGELFF
TRBV7-2	NA	NA	TRBJ2-7	TGTGCCAGCAGCTTAGATGGGACAAAAGAACGCGAGCAGTACTTC	CASSLDGTKEREQYF
TRBV28	NA	NA	TRBJ1-1	TGTGCCAGCGAGGGGAGGGCGAACACTGAAGCTTTCTTT	CASEGRANTEAFF
TRBV29-1	NA	TRBD2	TRBJ2-3	TGCAGCCCGCCGGGACTAGCGGGAGGAGTGCAGTATTTT	CSPPGLAGGVQYF
TRBV7-8	NA	TRBD1	TRBJ2-4	TGTGCCAGCAGCCTAGAGGGACAGCTAGCCAAAAACATTCAGTACTTC	CASSLEGQLAKNIQYF
TRBV6-1	NA	NA	TRBJ1-2	TGTGCCAGCAGTGATATGGTCAGATATGGCTACACCTTC	CASSDMVRYGYTF
TRBV28	few	TRBD1	TRBJ2-7	TGTGCCAGCAGTGTGGGACAGGGGACCTACGAGCAGTACTTC	CASSVGQGTYEQYF
TRBV28	NA	TRBD2	TRBJ2-5	TGTGCCACCGGGACTAACGGAGGGACCCAGTACTTC	CATGTNGGTQYF
TRBV7-2	NA	NA	TRBJ2-2	TGTGCCAGCAGCTTAAGGGGCGTTAAGACCACCGGGGAGCTGTTTTTT	CASSLRGVKTTGELFF
TRBV5-1	NA	TRBD1	TRBJ2-7	TGCGCCAGCAGCTCCACCGGGACAGGGGGCCCCAGCTCCTACGAGCAGTACTTC	CASSSTGTGGPSSYEQYF
TRBV29-1	NA	NA	TRBJ1-1	TGCAGCGTGCCCTCGGAGGTTGAAGCTTTCTTT	CSVPSEVEAFF
TRBV28	NA	NA	TRBJ1-3	TGTGCCAGCAGTCTTATTGACACCATCTCTGGAAACACCATATATTTT	CASSLIDTISGNTIYF
TRBV19	NA	TRBD2	TRBJ2-1	TGTGCCAGTAGTATAGTCGCTAGCGGGAGAAATGAGCAGTTCTTC	CASSIVASGRNEQFF
TRBV28	NA	TRBD1	TRBJ1-6	TGTGCCAGCAGCTTTACAGGGGTGAACTCACCCCTCCACTTT	CASSFTGVNSPLHF
TRBV29-1	NA	TRBD2	TRBJ2-3	TGCAGTTTACGCCCCCCCGCCGTGGAGGGCGGGGGAGATACGCAGTATTTT	CSLRPPAVEGGGDTQYF
TRBV7-6	NA	TRBD2	TRBJ2-1	TGTGCCAGCAGCTTAGCCGCCGGGGGGACCACTTCAGCGGGAGACTGGGATGAGCAGTTCTTC	CASSLAAGGTTSAGDWDEQFF
TRBV5-1	NA	TRBD2	TRBJ2-5	TGCGCCAGCAGCTCACCTAGCGGGGTGGGAGAGACCCAGTACTTC	CASSSPSGVGETQYF
TRBV5-1	NA	NA	TRBJ1-2	TGCGCCAGCAGCTTGGGGGCAGGGGATGGCTACACCTTC	CASSLGAGDGYTF
TRBV5-1	NA	NA	TRBJ1-3	TGCGCCAGCAGCTTGGGTAGTTCTGGAAACACCATATATTTT	CASSLGSSGNTIYF
TRBV28	NA	TRBD1	TRBJ1-5	TGTGCCAGCAGTTTGCCAGGGGGAAATCAGCCCCAGCATTTT	CASSLPGGNQPQHF
TRBV5-1	NA	NA	TRBJ1-2	TGCGCCTCCAATACCGGGGGGACTAACTATGGCTACACCTTC	CASNTGGTNYGYTF
TRBV11-3	NA	TRBD1	TRBJ2-3	TGTGCCAGCAGCCAGGGACAGCTTGGGGATACGCAGTATTTT	CASSQGQLGDTQYF
TRBV4-2	NA	TRBD2	TRBJ2-7	TGTGCCAGCAGCCATTGGGAGACTAGCGGGAGAGTGTACGAGCAGTACTTC	CASSHWETSGRVYEQYF
TRBV5-4	NA	NA	TRBJ2-7	TGTGCCAGCAGCTTAAGGAGCGAGCTGTACTTC	CASSLRSELYF
TRBV7-2	NA	NA	TRBJ2-7	TGTGCCAGCAGTCCCCTACAGGGCTCCTACGAGCAGTACTTC	CASSPLQGSYEQYF
TRBV5-5	once	TRBD2	TRBJ2-7	TGTGCCAGCAGCTTGGCTAGCGGGTCCCTCTACGAGCAGTACTTC	CASSLASGSLYEQYF
TRBV6-1	NA	TRBD1	TRBJ1-4	TGTGCCAGCAGTGAAGGGGGGGACAGGTGGGAAAAACTGTTTTTT	CASSEGGDRWEKLFF
TRBV7-3	NA	TRBD1	TRBJ2-3	TGTGCCAGCAGCACTAACACCGGGTTTGGCAGGGGGCAAACAGATACGCAGTATTTT	CASSTNTGFGRGQTDTQYF
TRBV9	NA	TRBD1	TRBJ1-4	TGTGCCAGCAGCGTACAGGGGGCGCGAGGGGAAAAACTGTTTTTT	CASSVQGARGEKLFF
TRBV15	NA	NA	TRBJ2-3	TGTGCCACCAGCAGAGACCCCGCAGTTGCAGATACGCAGTATTTT	CATSRDPAVADTQYF
TRBV10-1	NA	TRBD1	TRBJ2-2	TGCGCCAGCAGCCCGACAGGGATCACCGGGGAGCTGTTTTTT	CASSPTGITGELFF
TRBV28	few	NA	TRBJ2-7	TGTGCCAGCAGTCCGTGGACAGGAGGGCGTGAGCAGTACTTC	CASSPWTGGREQYF
TRBV18	NA	NA	TRBJ1-1	TGTGCCAGCTCTCTATACCGCGAGGCCACTGAAGCTTTCTTT	CASSLYREATEAFF
TRBV7-2	NA	NA	TRBJ2-3	TGTGCCAGCAGCTTATCGTTAGTTACGCAGTATTTT	CASSLSLVTQYF
TRBV5-1	NA	TRBD1	TRBJ2-3	TGCGCCAGCAGCTCCGCCAAAGTAGGACAGGGAGTAGACACGCAGTATTTT	CASSSAKVGQGVDTQYF
TRBV19	NA	NA	TRBJ1-5	TGTGCCAGTAGTATAGGGACACCCAGGCGGCCCCAGCATTTT	CASSIGTPRRPQHF
TRBV18	NA	NA	TRBJ1-3	TGTGCCAGCTCACCACCGGCAGGAGGAAACACCATATATTTT	CASSPPAGGNTIYF
TRBV7-2	once	NA	TRBJ1-1	TGTGCCAGCAGCCTGGTGGAGAGGGTTGGTGAAGCTTTCTTT	CASSLVERVGEAFF
TRBV7-9	NA	TRBD1	TRBJ2-7	TGTGCCAGCAGCTTAGGGACAGGGGGGAGGGAGCAGTACTTC	CASSLGTGGREQYF
TRBV5-4	NA	NA	TRBJ2-2	TGTGCCAGCAGCCCGGTGAGGGGGTCGAACACCGGGGAGCTGTTTTTT	CASSPVRGSNTGELFF
TRBV29-1	NA	TRBD2	TRBJ2-7	TGCAGCGTTGTTTTGACTAGCGGGAGGTTATACGAGCAGTACTTC	CSVVLTSGRLYEQYF
TRBV19	once	NA	TRBJ2-1	TGTGCCAGTAGTACCCCCCTGAGGTACAATGAGCAGTTCTTC	CASSTPLRYNEQFF
TRBV19	NA	TRBD2	TRBJ2-4	TGTGCCAGTAGGGCCACGGGAGGCAAAAACATTCAGTACTTC	CASRATGGKNIQYF
TRBV9	NA	NA	TRBJ2-5	TGTGCCAGCAAACCGGGGGAGGAACAGACCCAGTACTTC	CASKPGEEQTQYF
TRBV27	NA	TRBD1	TRBJ1-1	TGTGCCAGCAGTCACAGGGGCGCAGGAAACACTGAAGCTTTCTTT	CASSHRGAGNTEAFF
TRBV7-2	NA	NA	TRBJ2-4	TGTGCCAGCAGCGCCCATTTACAGACAAACATTCAGTACTTC	CASSAHLQTNIQYF
TRBV28	NA	NA	TRBJ1-3	TGTGCCAGCAGTCTGAGGACATCTGGAAACACCATATATTTT	CASSLRTSGNTIYF
TRBV11-2	NA	TRBD2	TRBJ2-2	TGTGCCAGCAGCTTGGGGACTACACCGAACACCGGGGAGCTGTTTTTT	CASSLGTTPNTGELFF
TRBV7-2	NA	TRBD2	TRBJ2-5	TGTGCCAGCAGCTTAGTACTAGCGGGAGTAGGAGAGACCCAGTACTTC	CASSLVLAGVGETQYF
TRBV30	NA	TRBD1	TRBJ2-3	TGTGCCTGGAGCAGAGGGACAGGGGGCAACACAGATACGCAGTATTTT	CAWSRGTGGNTDTQYF
TRBV28	NA	NA	TRBJ1-5	TGTGCCAGCAGTTCCAGGGCCAAAAGCGGCAATCAGCCCCAGCATTTT	CASSSRAKSGNQPQHF
TRBV9	few	TRBD1	TRBJ1-4	TGTGCCAGCAACAAGGGGGCAAAGGAAAAACTGTTTTTT	CASNKGAKEKLFF